A single sample gave rise to the 3 T cell receptor beta chains below, sequenced in a study of cytomegalovirus exposure and HLA in healthy donors. Amplification used 60 Vbeta primers and 13 Jbeta primers. Only in-frame clones appear in the TCRdb table, and some are missing; sequencing was by immunoSEQ multiplex PCR. The profile covers over 100,000 clones, with 60% to 85% appearing a single time and about 3.3% taken by the ten largest. Sequences were obtained from PBMCs. These receptors came from a woman aged 30 to 39 in good health and CMV-seropositive.

This chain connects TRBV6-1 to TRBJ1-6; 7 bases are shared with TRBD1. The CDR3 contains 13 residues. Germline trimming cut 6 bases from V and 10 bases from J; bases unmatched to any gene: 6. Germline CDR1 MNHNS, CDR2 SASEGT. CDR3 region: CASSQTGWSPLHF. The CDR3 DNA reads as TGTGCCAGCAGCCAGACAGGGTGGTCACCCCTCCACTTT.

The chain is built from TRBV5-6 and TRBJ1-5, with TRBD1 matching 8 bases. The V segment lost 0 bases and the J segment 6 bases; nucleotides outside the gene matches: 8. Germline loops: CDR1 SGHDT, CDR2 YYEEEE. The CDR3 has 16 residues. CDR3 loop: CASSLAIQGATQPQHF. The CDR3 DNA is TGTGCCAGCAGCTTGGCTATTCAGGGGGCCACTCAGCCCCAGCATTTT. The full variable domain, completed using reference TRBV5-6 and TRBJ1-5, is DAGVTQSPTHLIKTRGQQVTLRCSPKSGHDTVSWYQQALGQGPQFIFQYYEEEERQRGNFPDRFSGHQFPNYSSELNVNALLLGDSALYLCASSLAIQGATQPQHFGDGTRLSIL.

This clone has only one observation. The chain combines TRBV27 with TRBJ2-1, with D possibly matching TRBD2 (5 bases). V gave up 4 bases and J gave up 7 bases, with 20 bases separating them. Germline-derived CDR1 and CDR2 are MNHEY and SMNVEV (reference sequence). The CDR3 runs to 16 residues. CDR3 sequence (DNA): TGTGCCAGCAGTTCTTTTTCGGGAAGAACCCGTAATGAGCAGTTCTTC. Translated, it gives CASSSFSGRTRNEQFF.